The 18 T cell receptor beta chains presented below share a single source sample, sequenced in a study of beta chain features in type 1 diabetes. What was sequenced were expressed TCRB transcripts, since all of the isolated RNA had been reverse transcribed. Clones were read by immunoSEQ multiplex PCR, and TCRdb kept only the in-frame ones, dropping some. The sample consists of hundreds of thousands of clones, 14% of them appearing once. Sequenced input: naive CD4+ T cells from blood. The receptors were gathered from a young man in good health.

In its sample, this clone was seen a few times. The gene calls are TRBV6-1 and TRBJ2-5; D is possibly TRBD1 or TRBD2 (5 bases each). The V gene's germline CDR1 is MNHNS and CDR2 SASEGT. V shed 1 base and J shed 5 bases, with 11 bases lying between them. The CDR3 runs 14 residues. CDR3 in DNA: TGTGCCAGCAGTGAAGTGGGGGATTTGGAGACCCAGTACTTC. Amino acids: CASSEVGDLETQYF.

The table lists this clone with many counts. The chain is built from TRBV30 and TRBJ2-1; no firm D call. V was pared by 2 bases and J by 6 bases, with 8 bases between. This CDR3 comprises 12 residues. Germline V CDR1 and CDR2: GTSNPN, SVGIG (reference sequence). CDR3 sequence (DNA): TGTGCCTGGAGTCATAACGCCAATGAGCAGTTCTTC. This translates into CAWSHNANEQFF.

The sample holds a few counts of this clone. The genes are TRBV11-3 and TRBJ1-3; D uncertain. Germline V CDR1 and CDR2: SGHNT, YENEEA. The CDR3 length is 12 residues. V lost 3 bases and J lost 7, with 7 bases in between. The CDR3 region is CASSFGMNTIYF. CDR3 sequence (DNA): TGTGCCAGCAGCTTTGGGATGAACACCATATATTTT. The entire variable domain, with the rest obtained from reference TRBV11-3 and TRBJ1-3, is as follows: EAGVVQSPRYKIIEKKQPVAFWCNPISGHNTLYWYLQNLGQGPELLIRYENEEAVDDSQLPKDRFSAERLKGVDSTLKIQPAELGDSAVYLCASSFGMNTIYFGEGSWLTVV.

This chain links TRBV5-1 with TRBJ2-5; D is possibly TRBD1 (6 bases). Germline CDR1 and CDR2: SGHRS and YFSETQ. CDR3 length equals 15 residues. Between the trimmed V and J ends, which lost 2 bases and 1 base, there was a span of 12 bases. The CDR3 region is CASSLFSTGQETQYF. As DNA, the CDR3 is TGCGCCAGCAGCTTATTTTCGACAGGCCAAGAGACCCAGTACTTC.

This chain joins TRBV13 and TRBJ2-1, with 8 bases aligning to TRBD2. Germline CDR1 is PRHDT and CDR2 is FYEKMQ (reference sequence). V was clipped by 5 bases and J by 7 bases; unmatched bases: 4. CDR3 size: 13 residues. Written as DNA, the CDR3 is TGTGCCAGCAGCCACGGGACTAGTAATGAGCAGTTCTTC. Translating it yields CASSHGTSNEQFF. Based on the CDR3 plus reference TRBV13 and TRBJ2-1, the full variable domain is AAGVIQSPRHLIKEKRETATLKCYPIPRHDTVYWYQQGPGQDPQFLISFYEKMQSDKGSIPDRFSAQQFSDYHSELNMSSLELGDSALYFCASSHGTSNEQFFGPGTRLTVL.

The gene calls are TRBV7-9 and TRBJ2-2; D ambiguous. The CDR3 totals 18 residues. Trimming removed 2 bases from V and 2 bases from J, with 18 bases in between. The V gene's germline CDR1 is SEHNR and CDR2 FQNEAQ (reference sequence). CDR3 DNA: TGTGCCAGCAGCTTAAGAATCGGGCAGATCAGAAACACCGGGGAGCTGTTTTTT. This codes for CASSLRIGQIRNTGELFF. Based on the CDR3 plus reference TRBV7-9 and TRBJ2-2, the full variable domain is DTGVSQNPRHKITKRGQNVTFRCDPISEHNRLYWYRQTLGQGPEFLTYFQNEAQLEKSRLLSDRFSAERPKGSFSTLEIQRTEQGDSAMYLCASSLRIGQIRNTGELFFGEGSRLTVL.

The V gene is TRBV18, the J gene TRBJ2-7; TRBD1 matches at 7 bases. CDR1 and CDR2 from the germline V gene are KGHSH and LQKENI. CDR3 size: 15 residues. J lost 1 base, V lost 4 bases, and 7 bases had no gene match. The CDR3 spells CASSLGTAQSYEQYF. The DNA for the CDR3 is TGTGCCAGCTCACTTGGGACAGCACAATCCTACGAGCAGTACTTC.

This clone occurred a few times. The chain recombines TRBV7-9 with TRBJ1-1; D ambiguous. Trimming removed 5 bases from V and 6 bases from J, with 16 bases in between. The CDR3 is made up of 14 amino acids. Germline V lookup: CDR1 SEHNR, CDR2 FQNEAQ (reference sequence). DNA of the CDR3: TGTGCCAGCAGCCAACTTGGTGTAGGGCCTGAAGCTTTCTTT. Its translation: CASSQLGVGPEAFF.

The chain uses TRBV7-2 and TRBJ1-5, with D hard to call. Germline V gene data show CDR1 as SGHTA and CDR2 as FQGNSA. This CDR3 has 15 residues. The ends were cut back, 1 base at V and 3 bases at J, with 10 bases in the middle. CDR3 in DNA: TGTGCCAGCAGCTTAGAGGGTCCCACCAATCAGCCCCAGCATTTT. This translates into CASSLEGPTNQPQHF.

The chain carries TRBV28 and TRBJ2-5, with 10 bases lining up with TRBD2. The CDR3 loop spans 16 amino acids. V trimming: 0 bases; J trimming: 5 bases; junction bases outside the gene matches: 6. Germline values: CDR1 MDHEN, CDR2 SYDVKM. CDR3 protein: CASSLWASGRWETQYF. The CDR3 DNA reads as TGTGCCAGCAGTTTATGGGCTAGCGGGAGATGGGAGACCCAGTACTTC.

The J gene is TRBJ1-1, the V gene TRBV29-1, with D perhaps TRBD1 (6 bases). CDR1 is SQVTM and CDR2 is ANQGSEA in the germline V gene. The CDR3 is 12 residues long. The V end was cut by 6 bases, the J end by 1 base, with 9 bases between. CDR3: CSVWTANTEAFF. The CDR3 nucleotides are TGCAGCGTCTGGACAGCGAACACTGAAGCTTTCTTT.

This clone came up a few times. This chain links TRBV13 with TRBJ1-4; D perhaps matches TRBD1 (5 bases). This CDR3 has 15 residues. V lost 2 bases and J lost 8, with 15 bases in between. Per germline, CDR1 PRHDT and CDR2 FYEKMQ (reference sequence). The CDR3 loop reads CASSLTIGEGEKLFF. The CDR3 nucleotides are TGTGCCAGCAGCTTAACAATTGGCGAGGGGGAAAAACTGTTTTTT.

The chain links TRBV4-3 to TRBJ1-2; maybe TRBD1 (6 bases). Trimming removed 2 bases from V and 5 bases from J, with 12 bases in between. The CDR3 extends over 14 amino acids. Germline loops: CDR1 LGHNA, CDR2 YSLEER. The CDR3 is CASSQIQGTYGYTF. The CDR3 bases are TGCGCCAGCAGCCAAATACAGGGTACTTATGGCTACACCTTC.

This clone has only a few counts. This chain joins TRBV5-1 and TRBJ1-1; 8 bases match TRBD1. V gave up 2 bases and J gave up 1 base; unmatched junction bases: 7. CDR1 and CDR2 (germline): SGHRS, YFSETQ. This CDR3 contains 16 residues. The CDR3 spells CASSFLSGQANTEAFF. Written as DNA, the CDR3 is TGCGCCAGCAGCTTCCTATCGGGACAGGCGAACACTGAAGCTTTCTTT.

The chain combines TRBV10-3 with TRBJ2-3; 9 bases fit TRBD1. The CDR3 consists of 15 residues. Trimming took 6 bases from V and 3 from J; bases not matched to a gene: 7. Germline-derived CDR1 and CDR2 are ENHRY and SYGVKD. The CDR3 DNA is TGTGCCATCAGGAAGGGACAGGGCGTAACAGATACGCAGTATTTT. It yields the protein CAIRKGQGVTDTQYF.

This clone was observed a handful of times. This chain joins TRBV2 and TRBJ2-7; tentative D call: TRBD2 (6 bases). Per germline, CDR1 SNHLY and CDR2 FYNNEI. The CDR3 length is 15 residues. CDR3 nucleotides: TGTGCCAGCAGGATGACCCGGGACTTGCGTTACGAGCTGTACGTC. Protein: CASRMTRDLRYELYV.

This chain's CDR3 is CASSAQMRTSGDHNEQFF. DNA for the CDR3: TGTGCCAGCAGCGCTCAGATGAGGACTAGCGGAGACCACAATGAGCAGTTCTTC. The chain recombines TRBV9 with TRBJ2-1; 10 nucleotides align to TRBD2. Germline assignment: CDR1 SGDLS and CDR2 YYNGEE. The CDR3 runs 18 residues. J lost 5 bases, V lost 3 bases, and 14 bases had no gene match.

This clone occurred a few times. The chain employs TRBV5-1 and TRBJ2-4, with TRBD2 matching over 10 bases. Germline V CDR1 and CDR2: SGHRS, YFSETQ. The CDR3 totals 17 residues. With 4 bases clipped from V and 1 base from J, the junction kept 8 bases outside the gene matches. The CDR3 spells CASSMLAGVAAKNIQYF. The DNA for the CDR3 is TGCGCCAGCAGCATGCTAGCGGGAGTAGCGGCCAAAAACATTCAGTACTTC. The whole variable domain, filled in from reference TRBV5-1 and TRBJ2-4, reads KAGVTQTPRYLIKTRGQQVTLSCSPISGHRSVSWYQQTPGQGLQFLFEYFSETQRNKGNFPGRFSGRQFSNSRSEMNVSTLELGDSALYLCASSMLAGVAAKNIQYFGAGTRLSVL.